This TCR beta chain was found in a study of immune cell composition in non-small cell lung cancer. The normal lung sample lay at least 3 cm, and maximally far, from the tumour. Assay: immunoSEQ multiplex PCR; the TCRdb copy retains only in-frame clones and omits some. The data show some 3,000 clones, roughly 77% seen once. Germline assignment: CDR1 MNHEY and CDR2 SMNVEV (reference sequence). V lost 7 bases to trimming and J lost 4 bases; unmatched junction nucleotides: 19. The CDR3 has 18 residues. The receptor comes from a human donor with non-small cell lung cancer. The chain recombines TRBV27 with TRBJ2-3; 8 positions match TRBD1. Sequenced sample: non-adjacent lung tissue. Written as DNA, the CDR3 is TGTGCCAGCATCAAATCGCAGGACTGGACAGGGAGGTCAGATACGCAGTATTTT. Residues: CASIKSQDWTGRSDTQYF.